This T cell receptor beta chain was captured by sequencing in a study of blood T cell repertoires in COVID-19. Looking at the study overall: Samples came from the United States, Italy and Spain, spanning acute and convalescent COVID-19. From T cells, B-cell-depleted T cells, or PBMCs came the material, which was cDNA or gDNA.

V dropped 4 bases and J dropped 6; count of bases not matched to a gene: 11. Germline CDR1 and CDR2: MNHEY and SVGEGT. The CDR3 extends over 16 amino acids. How the authors handled the data: Using reference gene primer amplification, nucleated cell counts were estimated. Libraries were prepared by immunoSEQ multiplex PCR; TCRdb keeps only in-frame clonotypes and omits some of them. V and J calls and clone size are those listed in that table; D and trimming were worked out from the DNA. Of under 250,000 clones listed, 65% to 90% are singletons. Allocation to cohorts depended on clinical history reported by the participants. This clone appeared many times.

The specimen sequenced was PBMCs or T cells enriched from blood (not recorded which). The receptor was isolated from a woman between 45 and 65 years old with acute COVID-19. The chain carries TRBV6-2 or TRBV6-3 and TRBJ2-1; 8 bases align to TRBD1. CDR3 residues: CASSSGGQGPINEQFF. In DNA form, the CDR3 reads TGTGCCAGCAGTTCGGGTGGACAGGGCCCTATCAATGAGCAGTTCTTC.